The sequence of this TCR beta chain was determined in a study of shared clonotypes between healthy human individuals. Trimming took 4 bases from V and 4 from J; bases not matched to a gene: 2. This CDR3 is 14 amino acids long. Germline CDR1 SGHRS, CDR2 YFSETQ. Produced via immunoSEQ multiplex PCR; TCRdb's table is partial and in-frame only. This sample carries over 75,000 clones, around 68% of them seen once, and the ten largest clones take 50%. This rearrangement joins TRBV5-1 to TRBJ1-5; 10 positions match TRBD1. This receptor was obtained from a man younger than 40 in good health. The sample taken for sequencing was memory CD8+ T cells sorted from blood. Subset in this sample: CD45RO+ cells pooled with CCR7-negative TemRA cells. The CDR3 DNA is TGCGCCAGCAGCCCGGGACAGGGGAATCAGCCCCAGCATTTT. Translating it yields CASSPGQGNQPQHF.